This entry lists 3 T cell receptor beta chains sequenced from one sample in a study of T-cell reconstitution after alpha-beta-depleted transplantation in children. Library preparation (for TCRbeta) was performed with unique molecular identifiers. TCRdb fed the PCR reads into MiXCR, producing one record per CDR3 protein. The sample has 500,000 or so distinct CDR3 sequences, roughly an eighth seen once. The sequencing here drew on PBMCs, mostly from graft donor cells, taken 180 days after TCRalphabeta/CD19-depleted stem cell transplant. The receptors derive from a female patient between 2 and 10 years old who had a stem cell transplant for aplastic anemia, so the T cells may come from the graft donor.

This clonotype occurred a few times. This chain links TRBV10-3 with TRBJ2-7; possibly TRBD1 or TRBD2 for D (6 bases each). Trimming pared 9 bases from V and 2 bases from J, leaving 14 bases between. The V gene's germline CDR1 is ENHRY and CDR2 SYGVKD. This CDR3 has 13 residues. The CDR3 region is CAISRGLPYEQYF. CDR3 nucleotides: TGTGCCATTAGTCGGGGGCTACCCTACGAGCAGTACTTC.

This clonotype has more than one count but fewer than ten. CDR3 sequence reads: CASSPTYSVQPQHF. In DNA, the CDR3 is TGTGCCAGCAGCCCGACCTACTCCGTTCAGCCCCAGCATTTT. This chain uses TRBV7-2 with TRBJ1-5; D remains ambiguous. Germline V gene sequence: CDR1 SGHTA, CDR2 FQGNSA. The V and J ends lost 5 bases and 6 bases respectively, with 14 bases between them. The CDR3 spans 14 residues.

This clonotype was counted between two and nine times. The chain combines TRBV12-3 or TRBV12-4 with TRBJ1-5; TRBD1 matches at 12 bases. The CDR3 is 19 amino acids. The ends lost 1 base at V and 2 bases at J; junction bases unmatched: 9. CDR3 bases: TGTGCCAGCAGTTTAGTTAGGGACAGGGGGCGTTTAGGCAATCAGCCCCAGCATTTT. Amino acids: CASSLVRDRGRLGNQPQHF.